This TCR beta chain was captured in a study of T-cell reconstitution after alpha-beta-depleted transplantation in children. Only one count was recorded for this clonotype. A much larger clone lies a single base off, so this may be a read error. CDR3 size: 14 residues. Germline V gene sequence: CDR1 MNHEY, CDR2 SVGEGT. The TCRbeta library incorporated unique molecular identifiers. TCRdb reprocessed the PCR reads via MiXCR and lists one record per CDR3 protein. Among some 490,000 distinct CDR3 sequences listed, roughly an eighth were seen once. Here the sequenced sample was PBMCs from the stem cell graft donor, taken from the stem cell graft. The V gene is TRBV6-2 or TRBV6-3, the J gene TRBJ2-7; maybe TRBD2 (6 bases). This TCR was sampled from a human donor who donated a stem cell graft to a child with combined immunodeficiency. CDR3: CASSWPSGSYKQYF. CDR3 bases: TGTGCCAGCAGTTGGCCCAGCGGGTCCTACAAGCAGTACTTC.